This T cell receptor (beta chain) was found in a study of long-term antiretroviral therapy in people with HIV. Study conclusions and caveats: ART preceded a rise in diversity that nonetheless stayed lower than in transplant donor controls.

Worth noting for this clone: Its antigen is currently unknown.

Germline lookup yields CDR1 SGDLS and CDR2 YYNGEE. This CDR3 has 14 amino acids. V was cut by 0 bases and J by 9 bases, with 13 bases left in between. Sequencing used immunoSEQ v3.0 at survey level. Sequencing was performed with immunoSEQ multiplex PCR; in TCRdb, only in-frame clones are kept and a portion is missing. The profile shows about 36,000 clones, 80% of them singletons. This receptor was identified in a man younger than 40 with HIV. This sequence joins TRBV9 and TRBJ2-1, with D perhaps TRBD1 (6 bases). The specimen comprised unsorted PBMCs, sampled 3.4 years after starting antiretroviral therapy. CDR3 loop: CASSVEGVAGEQFF. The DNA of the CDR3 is TGTGCCAGCAGCGTAGAGGGGGTGGCGGGTGAGCAGTTCTTC.